A selection of T cell receptor beta chains follows, all from one sample in a study of cytomegalovirus exposure and HLA in healthy donors. Assay: immunoSEQ multiplex PCR; the TCRdb copy retains only in-frame clones and omits some. This sample has some 130,000 clones, with around 77% found just once. The sequencing input was PBMCs. Receptor source: a man aged 25 to 40 in good health and CMV-seronegative. The CDR3 runs from the conserved cysteine through the conserved F or W. Each record gives: V gene, D gene, clone size, J gene, CDR3 DNA, CDR3 protein. D genes are given only for firm matches. Some rows mark clone size as missing; the rest say once, few, many or name a class of expanded clone.

V: TRBV19
D: TRBD1
size: NA
J: TRBJ1-1
DNA: TGTGCCAGCTCCCGGGACAGGGACTCAGAAGCTTTCTTT
CDR3: CASSRDRDSEAFF

V: TRBV4-1
D: TRBD1
size: NA
J: TRBJ1-2
DNA: TGCGCCAGCAGCCAGGGACAGTGGACGGACTATGGCTACACCTTC
CDR3: CASSQGQWTDYGYTF

V: TRBV7-9
D: NA
size: NA
J: TRBJ1-2
DNA: TGTGCCAGCAGCCCCTTCGGGTACTATGGCTACACCTTC
CDR3: CASSPFGYYGYTF

V: TRBV6-1
D: TRBD1
size: NA
J: TRBJ2-7
DNA: TGTGCCAGCATAAACAGGGGCTCCTACGAGCAGTACTTC
CDR3: CASINRGSYEQYF

V: TRBV21-1
D: NA
size: NA
J: TRBJ1-5
DNA: TGTGCCAGCAGCGAGTCCAGGCGCGAGGGAGGCCAGCCCCAGCATTTT
CDR3: CASSESRREGGQPQHF

V: TRBV27
D: TRBD2
size: NA
J: TRBJ2-1
DNA: TGTGCCAGCAGTTGGGGACTAGCGGGCAATGAGCAGTTCTTC
CDR3: CASSWGLAGNEQFF

V: TRBV27
D: TRBD2
size: NA
J: TRBJ2-1
DNA: TGTGCCAGCAGTTTTACTAGCGGGAGGCACACGCTGTATTACAATGAGCAGTTCTTC
CDR3: CASSFTSGRHTLYYNEQFF

V: TRBV5-1
D: NA
size: NA
J: TRBJ2-5
DNA: TGCGCCAGCAGCTTGGTTGGGTTAGGACTGGGCCAAGAGACCCAGTACTTC
CDR3: CASSLVGLGLGQETQYF

V: TRBV29-1
D: NA
size: NA
J: TRBJ2-7
DNA: TGCAGCGTCACGAGACCGCAGGGGAAGACCTACGAGCAGTACTTC
CDR3: CSVTRPQGKTYEQYF

V: TRBV4-2
D: NA
size: NA
J: TRBJ2-3
DNA: TGTGCCAGCAGCCCCTGGACAGACTCCTACACAGATACGCAGTATTTT
CDR3: CASSPWTDSYTDTQYF

V: TRBV12-5
D: TRBD1
size: NA
J: TRBJ1-1
DNA: TGTGCTAGTGGTTTGTCAGGGGGCCGGACTGAAGCTTTCTTT
CDR3: CASGLSGGRTEAFF

V: TRBV28
D: NA
size: once
J: TRBJ2-2
DNA: TGTGCCAGCAGTTCCCTAATTGACAGGCCCACCGGGGAGCTGTTTTTT
CDR3: CASSSLIDRPTGELFF

V: TRBV5-1
D: NA
size: NA
J: TRBJ2-2
DNA: TGCGCCAGCAGCTTGGGGCAGGGTAACACCGGGGAGCTGTTTTTT
CDR3: CASSLGQGNTGELFF

V: TRBV28
D: TRBD1
size: few
J: TRBJ2-7
DNA: TGTGCCACCAGCAGGGGGTACGAGCAGTACTTC
CDR3: CATSRGYEQYF

V: TRBV5-8
D: NA
size: once
J: TRBJ2-6
DNA: TGTGCCAGCAGCGGGCAGGCCTCTGGGGCCAACGTCCTGACTTTC
CDR3: CASSGQASGANVLTF

V: TRBV10-3
D: NA
size: NA
J: TRBJ1-2
DNA: TGTGCCGTACAGGCAGGGAACTATGGCTACACCTTC
CDR3: CAVQAGNYGYTF

V: TRBV7-6
D: TRBD1
size: NA
J: TRBJ2-5
DNA: TGTGCCAGCAGCTCGGGACAGAGCCCGGAGACCCAGTACTTC
CDR3: CASSSGQSPETQYF

V: TRBV18
D: NA
size: NA
J: TRBJ2-3
DNA: TGTGCCAGCTCACCAGGCGTTAGCGCAGGCACAGATACGCAGTATTTT
CDR3: CASSPGVSAGTDTQYF

V: TRBV30
D: TRBD1
size: NA
J: TRBJ2-2
DNA: TGTGCCTGTCGGGACAGGACGAACACCGGGGAGCTGTTTTTT
CDR3: CACRDRTNTGELFF

V: TRBV28
D: TRBD1
size: NA
J: TRBJ2-2
DNA: TGTGCCAGCAGTGGGGTGACAGGGTGGACCGGGGAGCTGTTTTTT
CDR3: CASSGVTGWTGELFF

V: TRBV5-1
D: TRBD1
size: once
J: TRBJ2-3
DNA: TGCGCCAGCAGCTTTGGGGGACAGGGGGCTGGTACGCAGTATTTT
CDR3: CASSFGGQGAGTQYF

V: TRBV5-1
D: NA
size: NA
J: TRBJ2-2
DNA: TGCGCCAGCAGCTTGATGTCAGACACCGGGGAGCTGTTTTTT
CDR3: CASSLMSDTGELFF

V: TRBV5-4
D: TRBD2
size: NA
J: TRBJ2-1
DNA: TGTGCCAGCAGCCCACCGACTAGCGGGATTTATGAGCAGTTCTTC
CDR3: CASSPPTSGIYEQFF

V: TRBV11-3
D: NA
size: NA
J: TRBJ2-1
DNA: TGTGCCAGCAGCTTCTCTGCGGCTACCTACAATGAGCAGTTCTTC
CDR3: CASSFSAATYNEQFF

V: TRBV6-5
D: TRBD1
size: NA
J: TRBJ2-3
DNA: TGTGCCAGCAGTTACGGGACAGGGGCGACAGATACGCAGTATTTT
CDR3: CASSYGTGATDTQYF

V: TRBV13
D: NA
size: NA
J: TRBJ2-3
DNA: TGTGCCAGCAGCTCCGAGGGACTCTACGAGCTGACAGATACGCAGTATTTT
CDR3: CASSSEGLYELTDTQYF

V: TRBV2
D: NA
size: NA
J: TRBJ2-6
DNA: TGTGCCAGCAGTACTGTGGGGGCCAACGTCCTGACTTTC
CDR3: CASSTVGANVLTF

V: TRBV30
D: TRBD2
size: once
J: TRBJ2-3
DNA: TGTGCCTGTTCCGGAACGGGACTAGCGGGCACAGATACGCAGTATTTT
CDR3: CACSGTGLAGTDTQYF

V: TRBV28
D: NA
size: NA
J: TRBJ1-2
DNA: TGTGCCAGCAGTACAGGCTATGGCTACACCTTC
CDR3: CASSTGYGYTF

V: TRBV7-9
D: NA
size: NA
J: TRBJ1-1
DNA: TGTGCCAGCAGCTCCCGCGGGAGCCTGAACACTGAAGCTTTCTTT
CDR3: CASSSRGSLNTEAFF

V: TRBV19
D: NA
size: NA
J: TRBJ2-1
DNA: TGTGCCAGTAGTATTACAGGGATGAATGAGCAGTTCTTC
CDR3: CASSITGMNEQFF

V: TRBV28
D: NA
size: NA
J: TRBJ1-5
DNA: TGTGCCAGCAGTTTTCAGGGGCCATATAACGCCCAGCATTTT
CDR3: CASSFQGPYNAQHF

V: TRBV4-1
D: TRBD2
size: NA
J: TRBJ2-2
DNA: TGCGCCAGCAGCCGAGGGACTAGAGGGGCCCTTAACACCGGGGAGCTGTTTTTT
CDR3: CASSRGTRGALNTGELFF

V: TRBV10-3
D: NA
size: NA
J: TRBJ1-3
DNA: TGTGCCATCAGGGACTCCAGCTCTGGAAACACCATATATTTT
CDR3: CAIRDSSSGNTIYF

V: TRBV7-6
D: NA
size: NA
J: TRBJ2-7
DNA: TGTGCCAGCAGCTCGCGAACGGGGTTACGGGAGCAGTACTTC
CDR3: CASSSRTGLREQYF

V: TRBV18
D: TRBD2
size: NA
J: TRBJ2-1
DNA: TGTGCCAGCTCACCAGGAGTGGGACTAGCGGGACTGAATGAGCAGTTCTTC
CDR3: CASSPGVGLAGLNEQFF

V: TRBV4-1
D: NA
size: NA
J: TRBJ1-3
DNA: TGCGCCAGCAGCCAAGGCCCCTTGAGGGGGAGTTCTGGAAACACCATATATTTT
CDR3: CASSQGPLRGSSGNTIYF

V: TRBV7-3
D: TRBD2
size: NA
J: TRBJ2-3
DNA: TGTGCCAGTGGACTAGTCGGGAACACAGATACGCAGTATTTT
CDR3: CASGLVGNTDTQYF

V: TRBV10-2
D: NA
size: NA
J: TRBJ2-5
DNA: TGCGCCAGCAAAAAGATAGGAGGTGCGGAGACCCAGTACTTC
CDR3: CASKKIGGAETQYF

V: TRBV19
D: NA
size: NA
J: TRBJ2-1
DNA: TGTGCCAGTAGTATTGAGGGCGGTGAGCAGTTCTTC
CDR3: CASSIEGGEQFF

V: TRBV23-1
D: TRBD2
size: few
J: TRBJ2-7
DNA: TGCGCCAGCAGTCATCTTCTAGCGGGAGCCTACGAGCAGTACTTC
CDR3: CASSHLLAGAYEQYF

V: TRBV27
D: NA
size: NA
J: TRBJ1-2
DNA: TGTGCCAGCAGGACAGGAAAAAATGGCTACACCTTC
CDR3: CASRTGKNGYTF

V: TRBV27
D: TRBD2
size: NA
J: TRBJ2-5
DNA: TGTGCCAGCAGTCGGGCGGGAGGGCAAGAGACCCAGTACTTC
CDR3: CASSRAGGQETQYF

V: TRBV2
D: TRBD1
size: NA
J: TRBJ2-5
DNA: TGTGCCAGCACTAGCAGACGGACAGGAGAAGAGACCCAGTACTTC
CDR3: CASTSRRTGEETQYF

V: TRBV15
D: NA
size: NA
J: TRBJ2-2
DNA: TGTGCCACCAGGAGCTCAGGGGGGACCCGGGCGGACACCGGGGAGCTGTTTTTT
CDR3: CATRSSGGTRADTGELFF